The present T cell receptor beta chain was sequenced within a study of cytomegalovirus exposure and HLA in healthy donors. Donors showed nominal health when sampled, although they likely had unrecorded immune exposures. In the PCR, 60 Vbeta and 13 Jbeta primers were used. TCRdb's table, derived via immunoSEQ multiplex PCR, lists solely in-frame clones and lacks some. The sample consists of 120,000 to 150,000 clones, roughly 68% of them appearing once. The ends lost 6 bases at V and 1 base at J; junction bases unmatched: 3. The CDR3 covers 14 residues. The V gene's germline CDR1 is MNHEY and CDR2 SVGAGI. Regarding the study as a whole: In most subjects, TCR beta sequences reportedly gave accurate predictions of HLA-A and HLA-B alleles. In a later analysis, across HLA loci, associated TCR counts were highest for DRB1, lowest for HLA-C. Available immune exposure information covered CMV serostatus only.

With regard to this clone: Its antigen is not identified.

Sequenced: PBMCs. This receptor was identified in a man aged 55 to 70 in good health and CMV-seronegative. The gene calls are TRBV6-5 and TRBJ2-1, with 7 bases lining up with TRBD2. CDR3 protein: CASSKRGSYNEQFF. The CDR3 DNA reads as TGTGCCAGCAGCAAGCGGGGATCCTACAATGAGCAGTTCTTC.